This is a list of T cell receptor beta chains from one sample in a study of blood T cell dynamics during melanoma immunotherapy. Only in-frame clones appear in the TCRdb table, and some are missing; sequencing was by immunoSEQ multiplex PCR. The table has 7,000 to 10,000 clones, approximately 85% seen once. Specimen: blood, collected from a patient treated with checkpoint blockade. These receptors were taken from a human donor with melanoma. CDR3s include the opening cysteine and the closing phenylalanine or tryptophan. D genes are given only for firm matches. Clone size is not always given. Where it is, it says once, few, many or a class for expanded clones.

TGCGCCAGCAGTGAGTCTAGGGACCTCGGGGACGAGCAGTACTTC CASSESRDLGDEQYF - - TRBJ2-7 TRBV10-1
TGTGCCAGCAGTCCCCCGAAGGGTAGGAGCAATCAGCCCCAGCATTTT CASSPPKGRSNQPQHF - - TRBJ1-5 TRBV27
TGTGCCTCCGGCGAGGGACGGCCCACAGATACGCAGTATTTT CASGEGRPTDTQYF - - TRBJ2-3 TRBV10-3
TGTGCCAGCCACGCCGGCGGGACGGCGGTGGCCGAGCAGTACTTC CASHAGGTAVAEQYF - once TRBJ2-7 TRBV6-5
TGTGCCAGCAGCCAGGACTATCGGGTAGACGAGCAGTACTTC CASSQDYRVDEQYF - - TRBJ2-7 TRBV6-6
TGTGCCAGCAGAGTGACAGGGGACAACTATGGCTACACCTTC CASRVTGDNYGYTF TRBD1 - TRBJ1-2 TRBV5-6
TGTGCCAGCAGTGAAAACTGGGGGACCTACGAGCAGTACTTC CASSENWGTYEQYF - - TRBJ2-7 TRBV6-1
TGTGCTAGGGACTACCCGACAGAGACCTACGAGCAGTACTTC CARDYPTETYEQYF - few TRBJ2-7 TRBV12-5
TGTGCCAGCAGCTTAGTTCCGGACTCGAACACTGAAGCTTTCTTT CASSLVPDSNTEAFF - - TRBJ1-1 TRBV11-1
TGCGCCAGCAGCCAAGATGGGAACTTTAGGAGGAGCTCCTACAATGAGCAGTTCTTC CASSQDGNFRRSSYNEQFF - - TRBJ2-1 TRBV4-1
TGTGCCAGCAGCGTAGAACCCGGGAGGAGCTACGAGCAGTACTTC CASSVEPGRSYEQYF TRBD2 few TRBJ2-7 TRBV9
TGTGCCAGCAGTCTCGGGACTAGCCTGGGCGAGCAGTACTTC CASSLGTSLGEQYF TRBD2 - TRBJ2-7 TRBV27
TGTGCCAGCAGCGTAAATCGGGGCGGGAGAATGGACGAGCAGTACTTC CASSVNRGGRMDEQYF TRBD2 - TRBJ2-7 TRBV9
TGCGCCAGCAGCTTGGATAGGGTTACTGAAGCTTTCTTT CASSLDRVTEAFF - - TRBJ1-1 TRBV5-1
TGCGCCAGCAGCTTGATCCACCTGGGAGACCCGGGACAGAAAACGAACACTGAAGCTTTCTTT CASSLIHLGDPGQKTNTEAFF TRBD1 - TRBJ1-1 TRBV5-1
TGCGCCAGCAGCTTAGGCTTCTCGAACACTGAAGCTTTCTTT CASSLGFSNTEAFF - - TRBJ1-1 TRBV5-1
TGTGCCAGCAGCAAAGGGAGCAGGGCTTCTGAGCAGTACTTC CASSKGSRASEQYF - - TRBJ2-7 TRBV21-1
TGTGCCAGCAGCCGCATAGCGGGAGGGGATTCCTACGAGCAGTACTTC CASSRIAGGDSYEQYF TRBD2 - TRBJ2-7 TRBV4-2
TGTGCCAGTATTTTAGGGACAGGAGGCAATCAGCCCCAGCATTTT CASILGTGGNQPQHF TRBD1 - TRBJ1-5 TRBV19
TGTGCCAGTAGTATCACAGGTCCTAACTATGGCTACACCTTC CASSITGPNYGYTF - - TRBJ1-2 TRBV19
TGTGCCAGCAGCTTAGGGTCCTCTGGAAACACCATATATTTT CASSLGSSGNTIYF - - TRBJ1-3 TRBV11-2
TGTGCCAGCAGCTTAGGGACTACCTACGAGCAGTACTTC CASSLGTTYEQYF TRBD2 - TRBJ2-7 TRBV5-6
TGTGCCAGCAGCAGCCGGGCCCCAAGGGAGACCCAGTACTTC CASSSRAPRETQYF - - TRBJ2-5 TRBV2
TGTGCCAGCAGCAGACCTATACCGGGACTAGCGGGTCAGGGGGAGCTGTTTTTT CASSRPIPGLAGQGELFF - - TRBJ2-2 TRBV21-1
TGTGCCAGCAGTTACTCGTATTTCACAGATACGCAGTATTTT CASSYSYFTDTQYF - - TRBJ2-3 TRBV6-6
TGTGCCAGCAGGACGGGGATTAATGAAAAACTGTTTTTT CASRTGINEKLFF - - TRBJ1-4 TRBV28
TGTGCCAGTAGTGGGGGCAGGGGGCCTAATGAAAAACTGTTTTTT CASSGGRGPNEKLFF TRBD1 - TRBJ1-4 TRBV19
TGCAGCGCACGGGACAGGGTGATCGCTGAAGCTTTCTTT CSARDRVIAEAFF TRBD1 - TRBJ1-1 TRBV29-1
TGTGCCAGCAGCCCCCACAGGACAGAGCAGTACTTC CASSPHRTEQYF - - TRBJ2-5 TRBV7-8
TGTGCCAGCAAGGAGAGGGTGCAGCCCTACGAGCAGTACTTC CASKERVQPYEQYF - - TRBJ2-7 TRBV5-5
TGTGCCAGCAGTTTTGGGCACTATAGCAATCAGCCCCAGCATTTT CASSFGHYSNQPQHF - - TRBJ1-5 TRBV28
TGCGCCAGCAAAGAGTTAGGGTATGGCTACACCTTC CASKELGYGYTF - - TRBJ1-2 TRBV5-1
TGCGCCAGCAGCTCTCCGAACACTGAAGCTTTCTTT CASSSPNTEAFF - - TRBJ1-1 TRBV5-1
TGCGCCAGCAGCTTGGCCACGGACTCCTACGAGCAGTACTTC CASSLATDSYEQYF - - TRBJ2-7 TRBV5-1
TGTGCCACCCGGGACAACCTGAACACTGAAGCTTTCTTT CATRDNLNTEAFF - once TRBJ1-1 TRBV28
TGTGCTAGCAGCCCGGAACGGACAAGAAATCAGCCCCAGCATTTT CASSPERTRNQPQHF - - TRBJ1-5 TRBV7-7
TGTGCCAGCAGTGAAGGTCTAGAGTCCTACGAGCAGTACTTC CASSEGLESYEQYF - - TRBJ2-7 TRBV6-1
TGTGCCAGCTCACCGCTCGGGGACAGGGGAAACGAGCAGTACTTC CASSPLGDRGNEQYF TRBD1 - TRBJ2-7 TRBV18
TGTGCCAGCCGCGGACAGACCCTCTACGAGCAGTACTTC CASRGQTLYEQYF - - TRBJ2-7 TRBV28
TGTGCCAGCTCACCAGGACTAGCGGGGAACCTATACGAGCAGTACTTC CASSPGLAGNLYEQYF TRBD2 - TRBJ2-7 TRBV18